Following are 14 T cell receptor beta chains from one sample sequenced in a study of T cells after yellow fever vaccination. TCRdb used MiXCR to reprocess the 5' RACE reads, holding one entry per CDR3 protein. The profile shows 500,000 to 650,000 distinct CDR3 sequences, 17% of them singletons. The sequenced sample was PBMCs, obtained about 5 days after the first yellow fever vaccination. These receptors came from a man younger than 35 who received the YFV17D yellow fever vaccine.

The chain employs TRBV2 and TRBJ1-1; TRBD1 agrees at 9 bases. Germline values: CDR1 SNHLY, CDR2 FYNNEI. Trimming at V came to 9 bases and at J to 0 bases, leaving 2 bases not matched to a gene. The CDR3 is 13 residues long. The CDR3 coding sequence is TGTGCCAGGCGGACAGGGGTGAACACTGAAGCTTTCTTT. Translated, it gives CARRTGVNTEAFF. The entire variable domain, with the rest obtained from reference TRBV2 and TRBJ1-1, is as follows: EPEVTQTPSHQVTQMGQEVILRCVPISNHLYFYWYRQILGQKVEFLVSFYNNEISEKSEIFDDQFSVERPDGSNFTLKIRSTKLEDSAMYFCARRTGVNTEAFFGQGTRLTVV.

J is TRBJ1-4 and V is TRBV7-9, with D maybe TRBD1 (5 bases). CDR3 length: 17 amino acids. The V gene lost 8 bases and the J gene lost 7 bases, with 26 bases spanning the gap. Germline V CDR1 and CDR2: SEHNR, FQNEAQ (reference sequence). CDR3 nucleotides: TGTGCCAGCTATGGGTTAATGCGGGGGACCGAGGCTGAAAAACTGTTTTTT. Encoded protein: CASYGLMRGTEAEKLFF.

This clonotype has more than one count but fewer than ten. This chain connects TRBV29-1 to TRBJ2-7, with D tentatively TRBD1 or TRBD2 (5 bases each). Trimming shortened V by 4 bases and J by 0 bases, and 10 bases separated the two germline ends. In germline, CDR1 is SQVTM, CDR2 ANQGSEA. The CDR3 loop spans 13 amino acids. CDR3 nucleotides: TGCAGCGTTGTTATCGGGGCCTCCTACGAGCAGTACTTC. Protein: CSVVIGASYEQYF.

This clonotype was counted a few times. The rearrangement uses TRBV10-3 and TRBJ2-2; D gene uncertain. This CDR3 contains 14 residues. Germline CDR1 reads ENHRY; CDR2 reads SYGVKD. The germline V and J ends were trimmed by 6 bases and 3 bases, with 11 bases remaining between them. The CDR3 bases are TGTGCCATCAGAGGGATACCGCACACCGGGGAGCTGTTTTTT. Protein sequence: CAIRGIPHTGELFF.

The chain combines TRBV7-3 with TRBJ2-3, with D possibly TRBD2 on 6 matching bases. The CDR3 sequence is 15 residues long. From germline, CDR1 is SGHTA and CDR2 FQGTGA. V was trimmed by 5 bases and J by 2 bases, leaving 14 bases between them. As DNA, the CDR3 is TGTGCCAGCAGCACGAATAGCGGCCCCACAGATACGCAGTATTTT. Translation gives CASSTNSGPTDTQYF.

This clonotype appeared a single time. The genes are TRBV21-1 and TRBJ2-5; TRBD2 is the table's D call, not checked against the DNA. TRBV21-1 corresponds to a pseudogene. This CDR3 spans 14 amino acids. CDR3 in DNA: TGTGCCAGCAGGGGCGGGAGTTCCCAAGAGACCCAGTACTTC. Translated: CASRGGSSQETQYF.

This clonotype was detected only a few times. This chain uses TRBV18 with TRBJ1-6; no clear D. There are 16 residues in the CDR3. Trimming shortened V by 5 bases and J by 10 bases, and 21 bases separated the two germline ends. Germline CDR1 KGHSH, CDR2 LQKENI. As DNA, the CDR3 is TGTGCCAGCTCAGGCGGCACAGTAGACTTTGGGTCACCCCTCCACTTT. Translation gives CASSGGTVDFGSPLHF.

This clonotype was picked up many times. This rearrangement joins TRBV5-1 to TRBJ1-1; D gene ambiguous. The CDR3 extends over 11 amino acids. Deletions cut 2 bases from V and 7 bases from J, with 6 bases between. CDR1 and CDR2 (germline): SGHRS, YFSETQ. The CDR3 sequence: CASSFDGEAFF. DNA for the CDR3: TGCGCCAGCAGCTTCGACGGTGAAGCTTTCTTT.

The chain combines TRBV6-5 with TRBJ2-1, with 11 positions matching TRBD2. The ends lost 5 bases at V and 9 bases at J; junction bases unmatched: 9. The CDR3 loop spans 15 amino acids. Germline CDR1 MNHEY, CDR2 SVGAGI. This chain's CDR3 is CASSHTSGGVGEQFF. As DNA, the CDR3 is TGTGCCAGCAGTCACACTAGCGGGGGAGTGGGTGAGCAGTTCTTC.

V is TRBV27 and J is TRBJ2-1; 9 positions match TRBD2. The junction had 7 bases not matched to a gene; V was cut back by 4 bases and J by 6 bases. CDR3 length: 15 amino acids. Germline assignment: CDR1 MNHEY and CDR2 SMNVEV (reference sequence). The DNA for the CDR3 is TGTGCCAGCAGTTGGGTTAGCGGGAGACCCAATGAGCAGTTCTTC. Translated, it gives CASSWVSGRPNEQFF.

This clonotype was detected ten times or more. The CDR3: CASSAGTERDIQYF. The CDR3 DNA reads as TGTGCCAGCAGTGCCGGGACAGAAAGAGACATTCAGTACTTC. The chain links TRBV25-1 to TRBJ2-4; 7 bases are a match to TRBD1. This CDR3 is built from 14 residues. Germline CDR1 reads MGHDK; CDR2 reads SYGVNS. Trimming removed 4 bases from V and 8 bases from J; junction bases left unmatched: 8.

V and J are TRBV10-1 and TRBJ2-5; 8 bases agree with TRBD1. This CDR3 contains 17 residues. Trimming removed 6 bases from V and 0 bases from J; junction bases left unmatched: 12. The germline CDR1 and CDR2 sequences are WNHNN and SYGVQD (reference sequence). CDR3 DNA sequence: TGCGCCAGCAGAACACCCGGACAGGGCCGGTACCAAGAGACCCAGTACTTC. As protein: CASRTPGQGRYQETQYF.

This clonotype was counted between two and nine times. The rearrangement joins TRBV10-3 to TRBJ2-1; no definite D call. Looked up from germline, CDR1 is ENHRY and CDR2 is SYGVKD. V was pared by 8 bases and J by 0 bases, with 26 bases between. There are 19 residues in the CDR3. This chain's CDR3 is CAIAETARPLAGSYNEQFF. CDR3 in DNA: TGTGCCATCGCGGAGACCGCAAGACCTTTGGCTGGCTCCTACAATGAGCAGTTCTTC.

This clonotype has more than one count but fewer than ten. The chain uses TRBV14 and TRBJ1-1; D not certain. The CDR3 has 16 amino acids. The V end lost 4 bases, the J end lost 0 bases, and 15 bases lay between the germline ends. Germline loops: CDR1 SGHDN, CDR2 FVKESK. CDR3: CASSPITALMNTEAFF. In nucleotides, the CDR3 is TGTGCCAGCAGCCCGATTACAGCTCTCATGAACACTGAAGCTTTCTTT.